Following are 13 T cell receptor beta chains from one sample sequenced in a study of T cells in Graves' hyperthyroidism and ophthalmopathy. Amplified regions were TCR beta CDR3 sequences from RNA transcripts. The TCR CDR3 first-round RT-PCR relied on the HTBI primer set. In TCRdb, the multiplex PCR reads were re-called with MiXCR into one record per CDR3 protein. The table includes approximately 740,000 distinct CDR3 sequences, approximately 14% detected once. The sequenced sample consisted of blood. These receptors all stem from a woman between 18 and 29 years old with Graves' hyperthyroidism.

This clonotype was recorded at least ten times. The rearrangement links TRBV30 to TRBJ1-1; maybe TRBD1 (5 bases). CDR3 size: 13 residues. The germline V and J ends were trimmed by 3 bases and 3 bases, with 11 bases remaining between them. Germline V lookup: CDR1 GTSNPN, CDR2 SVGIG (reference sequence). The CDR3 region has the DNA TGTGCCTGGAGGCCTTGGGGGGACACTGAAGCTTTCTTT. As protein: CAWRPWGDTEAFF.

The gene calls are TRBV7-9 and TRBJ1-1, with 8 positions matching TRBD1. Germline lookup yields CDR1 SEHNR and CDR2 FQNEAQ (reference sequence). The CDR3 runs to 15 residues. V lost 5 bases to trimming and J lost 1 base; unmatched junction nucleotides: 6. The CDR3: CASSADRVRNTEAFF. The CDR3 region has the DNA TGTGCCAGCAGCGCGGACAGGGTTAGGAACACTGAAGCTTTCTTT.

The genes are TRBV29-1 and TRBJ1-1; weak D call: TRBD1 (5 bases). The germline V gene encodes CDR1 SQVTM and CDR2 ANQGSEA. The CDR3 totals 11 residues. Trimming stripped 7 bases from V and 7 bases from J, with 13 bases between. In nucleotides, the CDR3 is TGCAGCGCTCGGGACTGGTTTGAAGCTTTCTTT. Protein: CSARDWFEAFF. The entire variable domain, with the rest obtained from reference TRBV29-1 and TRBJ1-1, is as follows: SAVISQKPSRDICQRGTSLTIQCQVDSQVTMMFWYRQQPGQSLTLIATANQGSEATYESGFVIDKFPISRPNLTFSTLTVSNMSPEDSSIYLCSARDWFEAFFGQGTRLTVV.

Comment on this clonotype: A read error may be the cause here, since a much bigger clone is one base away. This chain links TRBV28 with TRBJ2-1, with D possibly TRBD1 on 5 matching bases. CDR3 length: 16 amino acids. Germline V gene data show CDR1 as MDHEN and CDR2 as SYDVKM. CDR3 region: CAASPGQSSTYDEQFF. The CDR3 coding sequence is TGTGCCGCCAGTCCAGGGCAATCAAGCACCTACGATGAGCAGTTCTTC.

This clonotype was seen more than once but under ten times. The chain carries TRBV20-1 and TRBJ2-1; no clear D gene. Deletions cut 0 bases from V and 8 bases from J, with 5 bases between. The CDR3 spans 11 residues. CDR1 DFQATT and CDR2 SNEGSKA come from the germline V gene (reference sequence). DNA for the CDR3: TGCAGTGCTAGAGATGTTGATGAGCAGTTCTTC. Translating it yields CSARDVDEQFF.

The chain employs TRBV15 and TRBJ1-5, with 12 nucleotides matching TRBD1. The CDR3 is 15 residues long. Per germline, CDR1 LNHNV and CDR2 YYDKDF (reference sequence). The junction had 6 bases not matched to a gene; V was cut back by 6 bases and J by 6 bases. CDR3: CATRPGQGASQPQHF. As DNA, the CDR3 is TGTGCCACCAGACCGGGACAGGGGGCGTCTCAGCCCCAGCATTTT.

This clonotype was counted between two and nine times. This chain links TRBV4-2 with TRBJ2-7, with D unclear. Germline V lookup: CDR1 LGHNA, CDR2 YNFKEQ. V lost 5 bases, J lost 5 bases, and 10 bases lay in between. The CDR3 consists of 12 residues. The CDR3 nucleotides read TGTGCCAGCAGCGCAAGATCGGACGAGCAGTACTTC. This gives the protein CASSARSDEQYF.

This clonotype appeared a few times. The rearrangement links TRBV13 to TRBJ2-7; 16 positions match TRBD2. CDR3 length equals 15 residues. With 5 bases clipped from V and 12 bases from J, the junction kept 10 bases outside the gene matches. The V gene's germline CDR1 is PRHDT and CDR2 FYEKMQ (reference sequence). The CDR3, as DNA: TGTGCCAGCAGCCCGTTGGGGACTAGCGGGAGGGTACCGTACTTC. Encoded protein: CASSPLGTSGRVPYF.

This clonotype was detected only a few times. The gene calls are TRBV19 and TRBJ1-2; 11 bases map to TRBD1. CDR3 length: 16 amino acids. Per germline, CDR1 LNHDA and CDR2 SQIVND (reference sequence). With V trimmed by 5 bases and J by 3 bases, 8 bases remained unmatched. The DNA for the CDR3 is TGTGCCAGTAGTCCCCGGACAGGGGGCGCCGACTATGGCTACACCTTC. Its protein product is CASSPRTGGADYGYTF.

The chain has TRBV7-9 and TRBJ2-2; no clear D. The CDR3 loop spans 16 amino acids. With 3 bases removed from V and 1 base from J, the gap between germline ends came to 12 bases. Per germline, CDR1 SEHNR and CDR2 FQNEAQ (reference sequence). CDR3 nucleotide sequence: TGTGCCAGCAGCTTCCTCTCGACTGTGAACACCGGGGAGCTGTTTTTT. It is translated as CASSFLSTVNTGELFF.

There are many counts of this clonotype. CDR3 sequence: CSARDSLASGYTQYF. CDR3 coding DNA: TGCAGTGCTAGAGATAGTCTGGCTAGCGGGTATACGCAGTATTTT. The rearrangement links TRBV20-1 to TRBJ2-3, with TRBD2 matching over 8 bases. The CDR3 sequence is 15 residues long. Germline V CDR1 and CDR2: DFQATT, SNEGSKA (reference sequence). V lost 0 bases, J lost 7 bases, and 9 bases stayed unmatched.

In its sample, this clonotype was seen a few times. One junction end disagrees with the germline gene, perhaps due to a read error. The CDR3 loop is CAASDARDKDDYTF. The CDR3 nucleotides read TGTGCCGCCAGTGATGCACGGGACAAGGATGACTACACCTTC. The chain joins TRBV24-1 to TRBJ1-2, with D tentatively TRBD1 (6 bases). The germline gives CDR1 KGHDR, CDR2 SFDVKD. The CDR3 has 14 residues.

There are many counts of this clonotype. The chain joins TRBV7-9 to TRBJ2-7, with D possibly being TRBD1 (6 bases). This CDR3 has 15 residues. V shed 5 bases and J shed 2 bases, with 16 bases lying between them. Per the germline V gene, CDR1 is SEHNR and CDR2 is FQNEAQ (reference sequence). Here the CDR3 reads CASSPKQGYAYEQYF. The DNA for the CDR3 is TGTGCCAGCAGCCCAAAACAGGGATACGCCTACGAGCAGTACTTC.